This T cell receptor (beta chain) was identified during a study of blood T cells in healthy people across ages. A word on this clonotype: A read error is possible here, since a much larger clone lies one base away.

Primed by a sample-barcoded 5' primer and a J-beta primer mix, a second PCR proceeded for about 7 to 11 cycles. A template-switch adaptor with 12 random nucleotides tagged each cDNA molecule. Using its own MiXCR run on the 5' RACE reads, TCRdb lists one record per CDR3 protein. Altogether approximately 940,000 distinct CDR3 sequences are present, 40% to 60% being singletons, with the ten largest covering 13%. Germline CDR1 and CDR2: ENHRY and SYGVKD. CDR3 size: 15 residues. The chain joins TRBV10-3 to TRBJ2-7, with 7 positions matching TRBD1. The receptor's source is a man in his thirties or forties in good health. The specimen sequenced was blood. CDR3 protein: CAISAGTAVSCEQYF. For the CDR3, the DNA is TGTGCCATCAGTGCCGGGACAGCGGTCTCCTGCGAGCAGTACTTC.